The rows below give T cell receptor beta chains drawn from one sample of a study of cytomegalovirus exposure and HLA in healthy donors. TCRdb keeps only in-frame clones here, not all; method: immunoSEQ multiplex PCR. The sample includes some 190,000 clones, around 87% of them seen just once. The sample was PBMCs. The receptors shown here come from a boy under 10 years old in good health and CMV-seronegative. The CDR3 runs from the conserved cysteine through the conserved F or W. The order of the fields is V gene, J gene, D gene, clone size, CDR3 DNA, CDR3 protein. A D gene is named only where the DNA matches it firmly. Size is omitted from some rows. Given values are once, few, many or a class for expanded clones.

TRBV6-6	TRBJ1-3	.	.	TGTGCCAGCACCCCGACAGTCTCTGGAAACACCATATATTTT	CASTPTVSGNTIYF
TRBV27	TRBJ1-6	.	.	TGTGCCAGCAGTTTAGGGCCACCTTGGTCCTATAATTCACCCCTCCACTTT	CASSLGPPWSYNSPLHF
TRBV2	TRBJ1-2	TRBD1	.	TGTGCCAGCAGTCTAGACAGGGTCTATGGCTACACCTTC	CASSLDRVYGYTF
TRBV6-6	TRBJ1-6	.	.	TGTGCCAGCAGGGAGGACGCTTTCCTCCACTTT	CASREDAFLHF
TRBV28	TRBJ2-7	TRBD2	few	TGTGCCAGCAGTTCGCTGGGCCTAGCGGGAGCCGAGCAGTACTTC	CASSSLGLAGAEQYF
TRBV19	TRBJ1-1	.	.	TGTGCCAGTAGAGTCTTCGTCTCTTGGGCTCCCTTCTTT	CASRVFVSWAPFF
TRBV5-1	TRBJ1-2	TRBD1	.	TGCGCCAGCAGCTTGGACAGGGGAGGTGGCTACACCTTC	CASSLDRGGGYTF
TRBV19	TRBJ2-1	TRBD2	.	TGTGCCAGTAGTATAGGTACTAGCGGGTACAATGAGCAGTTCTTC	CASSIGTSGYNEQFF
TRBV5-1	TRBJ1-4	TRBD1	few	TGCGCCAGCGCCCTTGACAGGGCCTACGAAAAACTGTTTTTT	CASALDRAYEKLFF
TRBV10-2	TRBJ1-6	.	.	TGCGCCAGCAGTGAGTCTGGAGGGGCGGCTAATTCACCCCTCCACTTT	CASSESGGAANSPLHF
TRBV5-1	TRBJ2-3	.	.	TGCGCCAGCAGCCTCGACAGAAGCACAGATACGCAGTATTTT	CASSLDRSTDTQYF
TRBV10-1	TRBJ2-6	TRBD1	.	TGCGCCAGCAGTTCCGGGACAGCTGGGGCCAACGTCCTGACTTTC	CASSSGTAGANVLTF
TRBV6-6	TRBJ1-2	TRBD1	.	TGTGCCAGCAGCCCAACAGGGGGGGCTAACTATGGCTACACCTTC	CASSPTGGANYGYTF
TRBV27	TRBJ2-1	TRBD2	once	TGTGCCAGCAGTTCGGCTAGCGGGACCTCAGAGCAGTTCTTC	CASSSASGTSEQFF
TRBV5-1	TRBJ2-1	.	.	TGCGCCAGCAGCTTGGGGCTGCACAATGAGCAGTTCTTC	CASSLGLHNEQFF
TRBV5-5	TRBJ2-3	TRBD2	.	TGTGCCAGCTTACTTCTAGCGGGGGTTGCAGATACGCAGTATTTT	CASLLLAGVADTQYF
TRBV6-1	TRBJ2-1	TRBD2	.	TGTGCCAGCGACCCGACTAGCGGGGGGTACAATGAGCAGTTCTTC	CASDPTSGGYNEQFF
TRBV5-1	TRBJ2-5	.	.	TGCGCCAGCAGCTTGGAACAGGGAGCCAGGGCCCAGTACTTC	CASSLEQGARAQYF
TRBV18	TRBJ1-3	.	.	TGTGCCAGCACGACAGGTATCTCTGGAAACACCATATATTTT	CASTTGISGNTIYF
TRBV6-1	TRBJ2-5	TRBD2	once	TGTGCCAGCAGTGAACAAGGCGGGAGGCAAGAGACCCAGTACTTC	CASSEQGGRQETQYF
TRBV7-9	TRBJ2-5	TRBD1	.	TGTGCCAGCAGCGTAGGGGGACAGGGCCAGTACTTC	CASSVGGQGQYF
TRBV7-3	TRBJ2-2	.	.	TGTGCCAGCAGCGGATCTAGCGCCCGCCAACACACCGGGGAGCTGTTTTTT	CASSGSSARQHTGELFF
TRBV6-6	TRBJ1-3	.	.	TGTGCCAGCAGTTACTCGTCAGAAGGAAACACCATATATTTT	CASSYSSEGNTIYF
TRBV18	TRBJ1-3	.	once	TGTGCCAGCTCACTTCGCCCAGTTGGCTCTGGAAACACCATATATTTT	CASSLRPVGSGNTIYF
TRBV27	TRBJ1-6	TRBD1	.	TGTGCCAGCAGTAGGACAGGGGATACTCCCCTCCACTTT	CASSRTGDTPLHF
TRBV21-1	TRBJ1-3	.	.	TGTGCCAGCAGCACCCAAAGGGCCAGGGCACAGAGGGGAAACACCATATATTTT	CASSTQRARAQRGNTIYF
TRBV9	TRBJ2-5	.	.	TGTGCCAGCAGCGGCGGACTCCAAGAGACCCAGTACTTC	CASSGGLQETQYF
TRBV18	TRBJ2-5	.	.	TGTGCCAGCTCTACAAGACTTCAAGAGACCCAGTACTTC	CASSTRLQETQYF
TRBV5-4	TRBJ1-6	TRBD1	.	TGTGCCAGCAGCCGGGGGACAGGAGATTATAATTCACCCCTCCACTTT	CASSRGTGDYNSPLHF
TRBV5-4	TRBJ1-4	.	.	TGTGCCAGCAGCCTAGACAGCCCTAATGAAAAACTGTTTTTT	CASSLDSPNEKLFF
TRBV4-1	TRBJ1-6	.	few	TGCGCCAGCAGCCAAGAGAGGAGGGGTGATTCACCCCTCCACTTT	CASSQERRGDSPLHF
TRBV27	TRBJ2-7	.	.	TGTGCCAGCAGTATGGGCAGGGCCTACGAGCAGTACTTC	CASSMGRAYEQYF
TRBV19	TRBJ2-1	.	.	TGTGCCAGTAGTATGGGGGGAGGGGGCTCCTACAATGAGCAGTTCTTC	CASSMGGGGSYNEQFF
TRBV6-6	TRBJ2-7	.	once	TGTGCCAGCAGTTATAGGGGGAGCGAGCAGTACTTC	CASSYRGSEQYF
TRBV15	TRBJ2-1	.	.	TGTGCCACCAGCAGAGAGCCTAGGAGGGTACAGTTCTTC	CATSREPRRVQFF
TRBV5-1	TRBJ2-1	.	.	TGCGCCAGCAGCTTAGGGGTCAGCGACAATGAGCAGTTCTTC	CASSLGVSDNEQFF
TRBV28	TRBJ1-1	TRBD1	once	TGTGCCAGCAGTCCCGGGACAGCCACTGAAGCTTTCTTT	CASSPGTATEAFF
TRBV30	TRBJ1-1	TRBD1	.	TGTGCCTGGAGTCGAGAAGACAGGGCGAACACTGAAGCTTTCTTT	CAWSREDRANTEAFF
TRBV7-2	TRBJ1-1	.	.	TGTGCCAGCAGAACTCACCCGAACACTGAAGCTTTCTTT	CASRTHPNTEAFF
TRBV30	TRBJ1-5	.	.	TGTGCCTGGAGTGTCCACTTAGAACAGCCCCAGCATTTT	CAWSVHLEQPQHF
TRBV6-1	TRBJ1-1	.	.	TGTGCCAGCAGTGAACAGGGAAGGGACACTGAAGCTTTCTTT	CASSEQGRDTEAFF
TRBV21-1	TRBJ2-7	.	.	TGTGCCAGCAGCTTACGGGACAGGGGGTCAGACGAGCAGTACTTC	CASSLRDRGSDEQYF
TRBV5-4	TRBJ2-3	TRBD2	.	TGTGCCAGCAGCCGGTTGGCTAGCGGGGATCGCACAGATACGCAGTATTTT	CASSRLASGDRTDTQYF
TRBV6-1	TRBJ2-2	TRBD1	.	TGTGCCAGCAGTGAGGACAGGCTTTTACTCACCGGGGAGCTGTTTTTT	CASSEDRLLLTGELFF
TRBV27	TRBJ2-7	.	.	TGTGCCAGCAGTCCCCTCGGACAGAAGGCCTTGGGGCAGTACTTC	CASSPLGQKALGQYF
TRBV27	TRBJ2-1	TRBD1	.	TGTGCCAGCAGTCACAGAGGACAGGGCTACAATGAGCAGTTCTTC	CASSHRGQGYNEQFF
TRBV6-5	TRBJ2-7	.	.	TGTGCCAGCACGGGTAGGAACTCTTTCGAGCAGTACTTC	CASTGRNSFEQYF
TRBV30	TRBJ1-1	.	once	TGTGCCTGGAGTTTGGGGAGCACTGAAGCTTTCTTT	CAWSLGSTEAFF